This passage covers 11 T cell receptor beta chains from one sample sequenced in a study of cytomegalovirus exposure and HLA in healthy donors. With 60 Vbeta and 13 Jbeta primers, the PCR was carried out. Assay used: immunoSEQ multiplex PCR; TCRdb lists only in-frame clones, some missing. The table shows some 180,000 clones, with 70% to 80% occurring only once. The sequencing sample was made of PBMCs. The origin of the receptors is a male donor in good health and CMV-seronegative.

V gene TRBV5-4 combines with J gene TRBJ2-7; 9 bases line up with TRBD2. CDR3 length: 15 residues. V was pared by 4 bases and J by 7 bases, with 12 bases of the junction left unmatched. CDR1 and CDR2 (germline): SGHNT, YYREEE (reference sequence). The CDR3 DNA reads as TGTGCCAGCAGCCAGCGAGCGGGAGGCTCGGGAGAGCAGTACTTC. This translates into CASSQRAGGSGEQYF.

The V call is TRBV7-2, the J call TRBJ2-7, with D unresolved. The CDR3 runs to 14 residues. The germline V and J ends were trimmed by 5 bases and 0 bases, with 11 bases remaining between them. Germline V gene data show CDR1 as SGHTA and CDR2 as FQGNSA. The CDR3 is CASSPQSISYEQYF. CDR3 sequence (DNA): TGTGCCAGCAGCCCCCAGTCGATCTCCTACGAGCAGTACTTC. The entire variable domain, with the rest obtained from reference TRBV7-2 and TRBJ2-7, is as follows: GAGVSQSPSNKVTEKGKDVELRCDPISGHTALYWYRQSLGQGLEFLIYFQGNSAPDKSGLPSDRFSAERTGGSVSTLTIQRTQQEDSAVYLCASSPQSISYEQYFGPGTRLTVT.

The table lists this clone with a few counts. V usage is TRBV6-4 and J usage is TRBJ2-3; the match to TRBD2 covers 8 bases. CDR3 size: 16 residues. With 2 bases clipped from V and 2 bases from J, the junction kept 6 bases outside the gene matches. Germline loops: CDR1 MRHNA, CDR2 SNTAGT. In nucleotides, the CDR3 is TGTGCCAGCAGTGACGGGGTAGCGGGACCCACAGATACGCAGTATTTT. This sequence encodes CASSDGVAGPTDTQYF.

This chain links TRBV6-5 with TRBJ2-7; D may be TRBD1 (5 bases). The CDR3 length is 14 residues. From germline, CDR1 is MNHEY and CDR2 SVGAGI. With 5 bases removed from V and 0 bases from J, the gap between germline ends came to 11 bases. CDR3 in amino acids: CASSLQVLSYEQYF. CDR3 in DNA: TGTGCCAGCAGTCTACAGGTCCTCTCCTACGAGCAGTACTTC.

The count of this clone is one. V usage is TRBV6-5 and J usage is TRBJ1-6; 8 bases are shared with TRBD1. The trim removed 6 bases at V and 15 bases at J, leaving 10 bases unmatched. Germline CDR1 reads MNHEY; CDR2 reads SVGAGI. The CDR3 contains 13 residues. The CDR3 loop reads CASSGQGGRILHF. The CDR3 nucleotides are TGTGCCAGCAGCGGACAGGGAGGTCGGATCCTCCACTTT.

The chain has TRBV27 and TRBJ2-1; 7 bases agree with TRBD2. This CDR3 is built from 15 residues. CDR1 and CDR2 (germline): MNHEY, SMNVEV (reference sequence). The V gene end was trimmed by 7 bases and the J gene end by 6 bases; junction bases not matched to a gene: 12. CDR3 nucleotide sequence: TGTGCCAGCAACCCGGGACTACGGAGGATCAATGAGCAGTTCTTC. Translation gives CASNPGLRRINEQFF.

This clone occurred a few times. The CDR3 nucleotides read TGTGCCAGCAGCGTCAACTATGCCTCCTACAATGAGCAGTTCTTC. This sequence encodes CASSVNYASYNEQFF. The chain is built from TRBV5-8 and TRBJ2-1; D is uncertain. The CDR3 runs 15 residues. Germline V gene data show CDR1 as SGHTS and CDR2 as YDEGEE. Trimming took 4 bases from V and 0 from J, leaving 11 bases between them. The full variable domain, rest sourced from reference TRBV5-8 and TRBJ2-1, is EAGVTQSPTHLIKTRGQQATLRCSPISGHTSVYWYQQALGLGLQFLLWYDEGEERNRGNFPPRFSGRQFPNYSSELNVNALELEDSALYLCASSVNYASYNEQFFGPGTRLTVL.

V and J are TRBV30 and TRBJ2-3; 12 positions agree with TRBD2. The CDR3 contains 20 residues. Germline V lookup: CDR1 GTSNPN, CDR2 SVGIG (reference sequence). The trim removed 2 bases at V and 1 base at J, leaving 16 bases unmatched. CDR3 sequence reads: CAWSKKELAGGGFGTDTQYF. CDR3 bases: TGTGCCTGGAGTAAGAAAGAACTAGCGGGAGGTGGGTTCGGCACAGATACGCAGTATTTT.

This sequence joins TRBV28 and TRBJ2-7; the match to TRBD2 covers 14 bases. Germline V gene lookup returns CDR1 MDHEN and CDR2 SYDVKM. The V and J ends lost 3 bases and 0 bases, in that order; junction bases with no gene match: 4. The CDR3 length is 17 residues. Here the CDR3 reads CASSFIGTSGGSYEQYF. CDR3 coding DNA: TGTGCCAGCAGTTTCATCGGGACTAGCGGGGGCTCCTACGAGCAGTACTTC.

This clone has more than one count but fewer than ten. The chain is built from TRBV4-2 and TRBJ1-3; D uncertain. This CDR3 is built from 14 residues. V dropped 2 bases and J dropped 2 bases, with 7 bases sitting between them. Germline-derived CDR1 and CDR2 are LGHNA and YNFKEQ. CDR3 sequence reads: CASSQLGAGNTIYF. CDR3 nucleotides: TGTGCCAGCAGCCAACTCGGGGCTGGAAACACCATATATTTT.

This clone was picked up a small number of times. The chain uses TRBV2 and TRBJ1-4, with 8 bases fitting TRBD1. Germline-derived CDR1 and CDR2 are SNHLY and FYNNEI. The CDR3 is 16 residues long. V lost 5 bases and J lost 1; bases outside the gene matches: 6. This chain's CDR3 is CASSFRGRVTNEKLFF. Here the CDR3 DNA reads TGTGCCAGCAGTTTCAGGGGGCGGGTAACTAATGAAAAACTGTTTTTT. Full variable domain (outside the CDR3, taken from reference TRBV2 and TRBJ1-4): EPEVTQTPSHQVTQMGQEVILRCVPISNHLYFYWYRQILGQKVEFLVSFYNNEISEKSEIFDDQFSVERPDGSNFTLKIRSTKLEDSAMYFCASSFRGRVTNEKLFFGSGTQLSVL.